The T cell receptor beta chain under discussion was sequenced for a study of technical replicates of blood from a handful of donors. The protocol was immunoSEQ multiplex PCR, while the TCRdb copy is restricted to in-frame clones and leaves out a portion. The profile shows 65,000 to 90,000 clones, 90% of them singletons. Sequenced sample: PBMCs. This clonotype was obtained from a human donor in good health. Some clones in this sample may be carry-over from other donors' samples.

CDR3: CASSDLFGGVVEAFF. CDR3 nucleotides: TGTGCCAGCAGTGACCTGTTCGGGGGAGTAGTTGAAGCTTTCTTT. The V gene is TRBV6-1, the J gene TRBJ1-1, with a possible D match to TRBD1 (5 bases). Germline CDR1 MNHNS, CDR2 SASEGT. Trimming removed 3 bases at V and 7 bases at J, with 18 bases between. The CDR3 extends over 15 amino acids.